One T cell receptor beta chain is described in this entry. The target antigen is unknown. This CDR3 is missing its conserved last phenylalanine or tryptophan, likely due to a read error. The template for TCR beta VDJ and CDR3 sequence profiling was genomic DNA. Each CDR3 protein is one row after TCRdb ran MiXCR on the reads. The sample consists of roughly 420,000 distinct CDR3 sequences, about 70% of them appearing once. The data originate from a study of CD8+CD57+ T cells in acquired aplastic anemia. Points from the study as a whole: Researchers report that twenty-nine CD8+ CDR3 sequences appeared in both patients and controls.

Germline CDR1 is LNHDA and CDR2 is SQIVND (reference sequence). This CDR3 has 14 residues. Unmatched junction bases numbered 10, after V lost 7 bases and J lost 7 bases. The chain combines TRBV19 with TRBJ1-5; 7 bases are a match to TRBD1. Sequenced input: sorted CD4+, CD8+, or CD8+CD57+ T cells (not recorded which) from PBMCs. The receptor's source is a human donor in good health, serving as a control. In DNA, the CDR3 is TGTGCCAGTACCGACACAGGGGACAACCAGCCCCAGCATTTA. Translated: CASTDTGDNQPQHL.